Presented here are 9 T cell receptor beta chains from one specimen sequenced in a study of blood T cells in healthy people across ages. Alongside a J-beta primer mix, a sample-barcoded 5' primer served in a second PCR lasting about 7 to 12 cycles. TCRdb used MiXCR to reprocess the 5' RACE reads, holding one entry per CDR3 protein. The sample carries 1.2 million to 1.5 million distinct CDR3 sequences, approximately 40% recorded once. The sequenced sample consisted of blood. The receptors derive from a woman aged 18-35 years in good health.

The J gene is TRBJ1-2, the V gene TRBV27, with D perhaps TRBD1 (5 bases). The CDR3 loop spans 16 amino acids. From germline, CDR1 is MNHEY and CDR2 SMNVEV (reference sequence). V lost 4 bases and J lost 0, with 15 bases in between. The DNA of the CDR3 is TGTGCCAGCAGTTGGGGCCTCAATCGAGCTAACTATGGCTACACCTTC. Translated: CASSWGLNRANYGYTF.

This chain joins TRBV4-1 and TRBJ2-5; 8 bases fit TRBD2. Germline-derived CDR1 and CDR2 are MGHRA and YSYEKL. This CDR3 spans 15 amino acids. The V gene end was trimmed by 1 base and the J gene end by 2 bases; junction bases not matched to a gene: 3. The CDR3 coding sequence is TGCGCCAGCAGCCAAGTAGCGGGAAAACAAGAGACCCAGTACTTC. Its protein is CASSQVAGKQETQYF.

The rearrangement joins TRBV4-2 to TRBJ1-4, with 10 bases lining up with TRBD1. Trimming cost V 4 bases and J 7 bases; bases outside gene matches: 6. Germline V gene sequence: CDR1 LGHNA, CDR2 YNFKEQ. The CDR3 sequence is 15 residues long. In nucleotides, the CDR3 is TGTGCCAGCAGCCTCGGACAGGGGGGCGGTGAAAAACTGTTTTTT. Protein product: CASSLGQGGGEKLFF.

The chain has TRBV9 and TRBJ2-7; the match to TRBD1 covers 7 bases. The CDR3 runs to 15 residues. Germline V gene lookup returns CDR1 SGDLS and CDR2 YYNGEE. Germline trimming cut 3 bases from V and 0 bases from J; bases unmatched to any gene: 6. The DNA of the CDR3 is TGTGCCAGCAGCGGTCCGGGACAGATCTCCTACGAGCAGTACTTC. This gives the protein CASSGPGQISYEQYF.

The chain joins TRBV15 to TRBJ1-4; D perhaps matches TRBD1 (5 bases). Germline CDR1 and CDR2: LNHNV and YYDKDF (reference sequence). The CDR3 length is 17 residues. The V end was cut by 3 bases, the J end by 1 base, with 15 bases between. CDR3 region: CATSSWGTGRTNEKLFF. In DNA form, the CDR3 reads TGTGCCACCAGCAGTTGGGGGACTGGGCGAACTAATGAAAAACTGTTTTTT.

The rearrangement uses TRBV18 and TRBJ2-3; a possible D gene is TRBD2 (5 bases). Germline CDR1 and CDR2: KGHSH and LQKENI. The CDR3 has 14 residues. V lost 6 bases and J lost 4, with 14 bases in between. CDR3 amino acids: CASSPDLGADTQYF. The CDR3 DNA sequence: TGTGCCAGCTCCCCGGACCTCGGGGCAGATACGCAGTATTTT.

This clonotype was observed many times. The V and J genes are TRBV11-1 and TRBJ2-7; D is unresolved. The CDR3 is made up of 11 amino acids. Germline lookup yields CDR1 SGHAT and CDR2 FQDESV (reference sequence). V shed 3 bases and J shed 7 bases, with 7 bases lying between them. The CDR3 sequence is CASSFFEEQYF. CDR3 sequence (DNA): TGTGCCAGCAGCTTCTTTGAGGAGCAGTACTTC.

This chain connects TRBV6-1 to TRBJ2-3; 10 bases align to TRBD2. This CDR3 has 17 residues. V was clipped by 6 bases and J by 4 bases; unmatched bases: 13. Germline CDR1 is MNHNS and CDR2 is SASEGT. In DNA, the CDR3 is TGTGCCAGCAGACCTATAACCGGGCTAGCGGGGGCAGATACGCAGTATTTT. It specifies CASRPITGLAGADTQYF.

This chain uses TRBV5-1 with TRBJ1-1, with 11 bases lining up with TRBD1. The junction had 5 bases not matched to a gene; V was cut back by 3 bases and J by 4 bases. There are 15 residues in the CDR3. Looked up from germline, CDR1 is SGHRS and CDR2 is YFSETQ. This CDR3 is CASSWGQGVGTEAFF. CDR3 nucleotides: TGCGCCAGCAGCTGGGGACAGGGGGTAGGCACTGAAGCTTTCTTT.